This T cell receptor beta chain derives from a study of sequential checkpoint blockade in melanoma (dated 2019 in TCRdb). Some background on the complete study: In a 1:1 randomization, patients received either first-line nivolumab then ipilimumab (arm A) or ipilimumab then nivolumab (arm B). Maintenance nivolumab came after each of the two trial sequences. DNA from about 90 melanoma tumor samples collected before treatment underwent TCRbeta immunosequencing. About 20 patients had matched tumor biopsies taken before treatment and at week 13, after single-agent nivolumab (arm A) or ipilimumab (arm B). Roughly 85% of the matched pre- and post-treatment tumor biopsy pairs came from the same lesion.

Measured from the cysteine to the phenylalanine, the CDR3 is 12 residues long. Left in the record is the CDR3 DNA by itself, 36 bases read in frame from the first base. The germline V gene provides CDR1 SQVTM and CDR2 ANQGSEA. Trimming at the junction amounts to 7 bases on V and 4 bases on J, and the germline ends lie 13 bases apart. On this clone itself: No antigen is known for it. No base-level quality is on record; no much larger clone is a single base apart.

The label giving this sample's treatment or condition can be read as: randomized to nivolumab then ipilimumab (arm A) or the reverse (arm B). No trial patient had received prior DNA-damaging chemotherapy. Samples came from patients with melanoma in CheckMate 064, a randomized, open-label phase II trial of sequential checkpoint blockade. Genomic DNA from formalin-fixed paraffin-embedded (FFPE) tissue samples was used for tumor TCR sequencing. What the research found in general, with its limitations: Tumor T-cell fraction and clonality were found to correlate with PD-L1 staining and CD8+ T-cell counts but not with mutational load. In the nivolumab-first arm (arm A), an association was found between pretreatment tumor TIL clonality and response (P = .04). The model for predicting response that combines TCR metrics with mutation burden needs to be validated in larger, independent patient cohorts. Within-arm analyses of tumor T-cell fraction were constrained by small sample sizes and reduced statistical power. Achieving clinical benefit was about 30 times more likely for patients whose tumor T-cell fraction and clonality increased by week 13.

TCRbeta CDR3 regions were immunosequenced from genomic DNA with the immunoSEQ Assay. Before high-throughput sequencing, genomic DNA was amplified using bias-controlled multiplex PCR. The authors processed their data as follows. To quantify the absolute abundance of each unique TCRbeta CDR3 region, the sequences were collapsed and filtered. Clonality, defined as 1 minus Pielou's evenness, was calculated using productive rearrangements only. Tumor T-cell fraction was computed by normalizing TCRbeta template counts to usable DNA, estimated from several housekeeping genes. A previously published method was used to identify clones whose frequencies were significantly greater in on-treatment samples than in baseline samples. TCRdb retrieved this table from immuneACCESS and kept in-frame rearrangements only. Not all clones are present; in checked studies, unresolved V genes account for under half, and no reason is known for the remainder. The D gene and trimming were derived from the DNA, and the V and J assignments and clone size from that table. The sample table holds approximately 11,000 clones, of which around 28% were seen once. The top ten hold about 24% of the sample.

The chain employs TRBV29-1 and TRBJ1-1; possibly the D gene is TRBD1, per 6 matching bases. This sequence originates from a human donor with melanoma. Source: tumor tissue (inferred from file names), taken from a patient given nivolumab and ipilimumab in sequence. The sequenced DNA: TGCAGCGGGGTACAGGGTTCCACTGAAGCTTTCTTT. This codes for CSGVQGSTEAFF.